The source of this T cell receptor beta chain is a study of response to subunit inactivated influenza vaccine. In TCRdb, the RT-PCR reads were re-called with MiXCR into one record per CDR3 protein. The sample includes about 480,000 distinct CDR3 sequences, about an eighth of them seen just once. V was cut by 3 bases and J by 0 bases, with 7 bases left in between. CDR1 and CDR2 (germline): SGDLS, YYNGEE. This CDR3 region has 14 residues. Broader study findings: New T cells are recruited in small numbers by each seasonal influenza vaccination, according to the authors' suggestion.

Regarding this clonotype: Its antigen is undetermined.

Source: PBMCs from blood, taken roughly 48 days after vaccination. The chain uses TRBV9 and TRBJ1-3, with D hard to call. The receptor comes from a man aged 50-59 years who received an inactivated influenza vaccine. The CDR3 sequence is CASSGGNSGNTIYF. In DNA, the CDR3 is TGTGCCAGCAGCGGAGGGAACTCTGGAAACACCATATATTTT. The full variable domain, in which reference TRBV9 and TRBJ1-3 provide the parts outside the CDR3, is DSGVTQTPKHLITATGQRVTLRCSPRSGDLSVYWYQQSLDQGLQFLIQYYNGEERAKGNILERFSAQQFPDLHSELNLSSLELGDSALYFCASSGGNSGNTIYFGEGSWLTVV.